These 9 T cell receptor beta chains came from one sample sequenced in a study of shared clonotypes between healthy human individuals. Sequencing used immunoSEQ multiplex PCR; TCRdb keeps in-frame clones, though not all of them. The data hold approximately 2.5 million clones, with over 85% observed a single time. Sequenced sample: naive CD4+ T cells from PBMCs. Subset meaning: CD45RA+ positively selected. The origin of the receptors is a man younger than 35 in good health. Some clones in this sample may be carry-over from other donors' samples.

J is TRBJ2-7 and V is TRBV4-1, with a tentative D call TRBD1 (6 bases). This CDR3 comprises 13 residues. V was shortened by 8 bases and J by 3 bases, with 14 bases between the two germline ends. Germline values: CDR1 MGHRA, CDR2 YSYEKL. CDR3 nucleotide sequence: TGCGCCAGCGGAAGAAACAGGGTCTACGAGCAGTACTTC. Amino acid sequence: CASGRNRVYEQYF.

Remarks on this clone: This specimen includes other DNA sequences encoding the same CDR3. The V gene is TRBV5-1, the J gene TRBJ2-1; TRBD2 is a possible D gene (6 bases). Germline V gene data show CDR1 as SGHRS and CDR2 as YFSETQ. V was clipped by 2 bases and J by 9 bases, with 9 bases between them. The CDR3 length is 12 residues. The chain's CDR3 is CASSLGRGEQFF. CDR3 coding DNA: TGCGCCAGCAGCTTAGGGCGGGGTGAGCAGTTCTTC. Based on the CDR3 plus reference TRBV5-1 and TRBJ2-1, the full variable domain is KAGVTQTPRYLIKTRGQQVTLSCSPISGHRSVSWYQQTPGQGLQFLFEYFSETQRNKGNFPGRFSGRQFSNSRSEMNVSTLELGDSALYLCASSLGRGEQFFGPGTRLTVL.

V is TRBV27 and J is TRBJ2-3, with 7 bases that match TRBD2. Germline trimming cut 10 bases from V and 2 bases from J; bases unmatched to any gene: 15. The germline V gene encodes CDR1 MNHEY and CDR2 SMNVEV (reference sequence). The CDR3 is 16 residues long. CDR3 sequence reads: CATYSGAGVVTDTQYF. CDR3 bases: TGTGCCACCTATTCGGGCGCGGGAGTTGTCACAGATACGCAGTATTTT.

The chain combines TRBV5-1 with TRBJ2-1; 10 bases match TRBD2. The CDR3 totals 16 residues. Unmatched junction bases numbered 9, after V lost 3 bases and J lost 6 bases. From germline, CDR1 is SGHRS and CDR2 YFSETQ. The CDR3 DNA follows: TGCGCCAGCAGCTCCCAGGGGCCTAGCGGGAGCAATGAGCAGTTCTTC. Translating gives CASSSQGPSGSNEQFF.

This chain links TRBV28 with TRBJ2-5; maybe TRBD1 (6 bases). This CDR3 is 14 amino acids long. CDR1 and CDR2 from the germline V gene are MDHEN and SYDVKM. The V gene lost 5 bases and the J gene lost 1 base, with 11 bases spanning the gap. This CDR3 reads CASSLGQPQETQYF. CDR3 in DNA: TGTGCCAGCAGTCTCGGACAGCCCCAAGAGACCCAGTACTTC. The complete variable domain, with remaining parts taken from reference TRBV28 and TRBJ2-5, reads DVKVTQSSRYLVKRTGEKVFLECVQDMDHENMFWYRQDPGLGLRLIYFSYDVKMKEKGDIPEGYSVSREKKERFSLILESASTNQTSMYLCASSLGQPQETQYFGPGTRLLVL.

The chain recombines TRBV15 with TRBJ2-7; 7 bases fit TRBD1. Trimming at V came to 0 bases and at J to 3 bases, leaving 14 bases not matched to a gene. Germline CDR1 LNHNV, CDR2 YYDKDF (reference sequence). The CDR3 contains 18 residues. This chain's CDR3 is CATSRDYLGQLYFYEQYF. CDR3 bases: TGTGCCACCAGCAGAGACTACCTGGGACAGTTGTATTTCTACGAGCAGTACTTC. The variable domain in full, completed from reference TRBV15 and TRBJ2-7, reads DAMVIQNPRYQVTQFGKPVTLSCSQTLNHNVMYWYQQKSSQAPKLLFHYYDKDFNNEADTPDNFQSRRPNTSFCFLDIRSPGLGDTAMYLCATSRDYLGQLYFYEQYFGPGTRLTVT.

Notes on this clone: Other DNA sequences of this sample code for an identical CDR3. V and J are TRBV5-5 and TRBJ1-2; 7 positions agree with TRBD1. The V gene's germline CDR1 is SGHKS and CDR2 YYEKEE (reference sequence). After removal of 4 bases from V and 4 bases from J, the junction contained 4 bases not matched to a gene. The CDR3 has 13 residues. CDR3 DNA: TGTGCCAGCAGCCCGGGGACAGTCTATGGCTACACCTTC. This gives the protein CASSPGTVYGYTF.

This clone was seen only a few times. The chain couples TRBV19 to TRBJ2-3, with D tentatively TRBD2 (6 bases). CDR3 length: 14 residues. The germline gives CDR1 LNHDA, CDR2 SQIVND (reference sequence). V lost 5 bases and J 3 bases, leaving 12 bases between the germline ends. Here the CDR3 reads CASSPGGPTDTQYF. CDR3 sequence (DNA): TGTGCCAGTAGTCCCGGAGGGCCGACAGATACGCAGTATTTT.

The rearrangement joins TRBV18 to TRBJ1-3; unclear D gene. CDR3 length equals 20 residues. Germline CDR1 KGHSH, CDR2 LQKENI. With 1 base removed from V and 0 bases from J, the gap between germline ends came to 22 bases. The CDR3 DNA reads TGTGCCAGCTCACCACTCCCGAGAGGGATCGGACCTAGCTCTGGAAACACCATATATTTT. Translated: CASSPLPRGIGPSSGNTIYF.